This T cell receptor (beta chain) was sequenced for a study of cytomegalovirus exposure and HLA in healthy donors. The CDR3 totals 12 residues. Germline lookup yields CDR1 MNHEY and CDR2 SVGAGI. V was clipped by 9 bases and J by 4 bases; unmatched bases: 3. 13 Jbeta primers and 60 Vbeta primers were used for the PCR. Measured with immunoSEQ multiplex PCR; TCRdb has only the in-frame clones, and not every one. Seen here are over 150,000 clones, 75% to 85% observed once, and the top ten hold 13%. Note on this clone: Its matching antigen is unknown.

Broader study findings: TCR beta V segments were, for the most part, productive about 87% or about 30% of the time in an earlier analysis. Likely technical artifact: a cluster of highly shared sequence variants. Owing to their indistinguishability, certain V segments, notably TRBV6-2 and TRBV6-3, were excluded.

The J gene is TRBJ1-1, the V gene TRBV6-5; 9 nucleotides agree with TRBD1. The sequence was obtained from a woman aged 50 to 65 in good health and CMV-seronegative. What was sequenced was PBMCs. The CDR3 protein is CAREDRGTEAFF. CDR3 DNA: TGTGCCAGAGAGGACAGGGGCACTGAAGCTTTCTTT.